This T cell receptor beta chain derives from a study of yellow fever vaccine responses in identical twins. Via MiXCR, TCRdb re-called the RT-PCR reads, giving one row per CDR3 protein. The data show some 1,800 distinct CDR3 sequences, with roughly four fifths seen just once and 28% held by the top ten. V lost 11 bases, J lost 7 bases, and 12 bases lay in between. The length of the CDR3 is 12 residues. The germline V gene has CDR1 ENHRY and CDR2 SYGVKD. Comment on this clonotype: Its specificity is not known.

Study observations and caveats: The T cell response to vaccination in identical twins was reportedly partly convergent and partly personalized.

This receptor was taken from a female donor who received the yellow fever vaccine. This sample comprised T cells from blood (PBMCs), unsorted or a sorted subset (not recorded which), obtained before or after yellow fever vaccination (not recorded which). The chain joins TRBV10-3 to TRBJ1-6; D is ambiguous. The CDR3 loop reads CAARAVNSPLHF. The DNA of the CDR3 is TGTGCCGCCCGCGCCGTAAATTCACCCCTCCACTTT.